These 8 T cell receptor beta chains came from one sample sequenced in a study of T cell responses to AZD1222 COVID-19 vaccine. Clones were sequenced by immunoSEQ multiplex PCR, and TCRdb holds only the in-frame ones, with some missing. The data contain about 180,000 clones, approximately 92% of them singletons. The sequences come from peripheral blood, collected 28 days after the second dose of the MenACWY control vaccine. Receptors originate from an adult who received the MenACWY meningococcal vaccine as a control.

In nucleotides, the CDR3 is TGTGCCAGCAGCTTAAACAATCTGGGTGGCTACACCTTC. This sequence encodes CASSLNNLGGYTF. This rearrangement joins TRBV11-2 to TRBJ1-2; D remains ambiguous. This CDR3 is 13 amino acids long. The germline V and J ends were trimmed by 2 bases and 7 bases, with 11 bases remaining between them. Per germline, CDR1 SGHAT and CDR2 FQNNGV.

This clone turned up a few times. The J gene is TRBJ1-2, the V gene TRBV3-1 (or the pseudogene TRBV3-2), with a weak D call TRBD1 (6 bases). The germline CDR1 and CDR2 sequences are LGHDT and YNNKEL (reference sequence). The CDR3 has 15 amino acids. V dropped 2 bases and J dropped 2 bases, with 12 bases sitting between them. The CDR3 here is CASSQRHRENYGYTF. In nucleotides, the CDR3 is TGTGCCAGCAGCCAAAGACACAGGGAAAACTATGGCTACACCTTC.

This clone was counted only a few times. Here the CDR3 reads CASRDRSNQPQHF. The CDR3 nucleotides read TGTGCCAGCAGAGACAGAAGCAATCAGCCCCAGCATTTT. V usage is TRBV6-5 and J usage is TRBJ1-5; D might be TRBD1 (5 bases). Trimming removed 6 bases from V and 1 base from J, with 7 bases in between. Germline V CDR1 and CDR2: MNHEY, SVGAGI. The CDR3 is made up of 13 amino acids.

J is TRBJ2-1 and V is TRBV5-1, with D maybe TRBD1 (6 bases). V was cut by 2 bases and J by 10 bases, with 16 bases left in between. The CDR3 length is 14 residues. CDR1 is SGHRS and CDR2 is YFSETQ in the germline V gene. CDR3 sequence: CASSLDTGPYEQFF. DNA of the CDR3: TGCGCCAGCAGCTTAGACACAGGGCCCTACGAGCAGTTCTTC. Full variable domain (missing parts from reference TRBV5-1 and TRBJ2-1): KAGVTQTPRYLIKTRGQQVTLSCSPISGHRSVSWYQQTPGQGLQFLFEYFSETQRNKGNFPGRFSGRQFSNSRSEMNVSTLELGDSALYLCASSLDTGPYEQFFGPGTRLTVL.

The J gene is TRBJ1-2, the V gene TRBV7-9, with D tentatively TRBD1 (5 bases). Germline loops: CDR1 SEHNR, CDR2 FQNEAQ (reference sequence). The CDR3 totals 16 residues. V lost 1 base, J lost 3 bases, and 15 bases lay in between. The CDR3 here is CASSLERQGGDYGYTF. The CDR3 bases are TGTGCCAGCAGCTTAGAGAGGCAGGGAGGCGACTATGGCTACACCTTC.

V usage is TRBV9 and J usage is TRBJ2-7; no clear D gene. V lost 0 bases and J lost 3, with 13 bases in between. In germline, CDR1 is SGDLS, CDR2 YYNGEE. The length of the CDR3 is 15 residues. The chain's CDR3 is CASSVGINPNYEQYF. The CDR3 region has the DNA TGTGCCAGCAGCGTAGGAATCAATCCCAACTACGAGCAGTACTTC.

In DNA, the CDR3 is TGTGCCAGCTCAGACAGCCGGAACACTGAAGCTTTCTTT. It specifies CASSDSRNTEAFF. The chain combines TRBV18 with TRBJ1-1; a possible D gene is TRBD1 (5 bases). The germline gives CDR1 KGHSH, CDR2 LQKENI. Trimming shortened V by 5 bases and J by 1 base, and 8 bases separated the two germline ends. The CDR3 contains 13 residues.

The CDR3 coding sequence is TGTGCCAGCCTAGGGGGGGGTTCACCCCTCCACTTT. Protein: CASLGGGSPLHF. The chain uses TRBV28 and TRBJ1-6; a weak D match, TRBD1 (6 bases). The V end was cut by 8 bases, the J end by 9 bases, with 11 bases between. This CDR3 contains 12 residues. The germline V gene encodes CDR1 MDHEN and CDR2 SYDVKM.